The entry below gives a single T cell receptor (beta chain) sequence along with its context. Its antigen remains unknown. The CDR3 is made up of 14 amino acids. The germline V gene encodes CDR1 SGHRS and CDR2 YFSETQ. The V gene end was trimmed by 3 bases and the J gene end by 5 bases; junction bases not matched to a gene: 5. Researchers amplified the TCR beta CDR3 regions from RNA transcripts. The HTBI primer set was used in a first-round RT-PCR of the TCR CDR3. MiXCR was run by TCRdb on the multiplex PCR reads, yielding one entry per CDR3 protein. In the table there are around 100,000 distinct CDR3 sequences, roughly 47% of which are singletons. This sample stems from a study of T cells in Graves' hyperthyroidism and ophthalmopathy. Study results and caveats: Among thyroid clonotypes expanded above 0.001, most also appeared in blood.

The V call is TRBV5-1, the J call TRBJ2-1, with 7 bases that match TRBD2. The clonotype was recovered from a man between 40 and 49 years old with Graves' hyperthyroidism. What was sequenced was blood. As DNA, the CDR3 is TGCGCCAGCAGCTGGGGGACTATCGACAATGAGCAGTTCTTC. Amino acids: CASSWGTIDNEQFF.